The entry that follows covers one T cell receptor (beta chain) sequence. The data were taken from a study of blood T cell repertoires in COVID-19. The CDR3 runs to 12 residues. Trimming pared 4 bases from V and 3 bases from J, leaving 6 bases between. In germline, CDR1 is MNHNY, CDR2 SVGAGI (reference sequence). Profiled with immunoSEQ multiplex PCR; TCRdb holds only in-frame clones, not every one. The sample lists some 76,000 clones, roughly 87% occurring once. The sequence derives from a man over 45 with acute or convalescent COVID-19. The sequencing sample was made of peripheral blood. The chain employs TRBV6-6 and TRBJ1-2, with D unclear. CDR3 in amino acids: CASSSGDYGYTF. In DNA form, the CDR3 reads TGTGCCAGCAGTTCCGGGGACTATGGCTACACCTTC.